The rows below give T cell receptor beta chains drawn from one sample of a study of T cell responses to AZD1222 COVID-19 vaccine. The data were produced by immunoSEQ multiplex PCR, yet TCRdb's version contains in-frame clones alone and is incomplete. The sample carries some 99,000 clones, around 87% recorded once. Sequenced here: peripheral blood, sampled 28 days after the second AZD1222 dose. Every receptor here comes from an adult who received the AZD1222 COVID-19 vaccine. The CDR3 runs from the conserved cysteine through the conserved F or W. The D gene is left open where the match is weak. The size field is filled for only some rows; it gives once, few, many or a size class.

size	V	J	D	CDR3	DNA
NA	TRBV5-6	TRBJ2-4	NA	CASSLADKNIQYF	TGTGCCAGCAGCTTGGCCGACAAAAACATTCAGTACTTC
NA	TRBV7-2	TRBJ2-7	TRBD1	CASSQSWGQGRDYEQYF	TGTGCCAGCAGCCAAAGTTGGGGACAGGGTCGTGACTACGAGCAGTACTTC
NA	TRBV6-4	TRBJ2-3	NA	CASSVRDTDTQYF	TGTGCCAGCAGTGTGAGGGATACAGATACGCAGTATTTT
NA	TRBV5-4	TRBJ1-6	NA	CASSLDPRRDSPLHF	TGTGCCAGCAGCTTGGACCCCAGAAGAGATTCACCCCTCCACTTT
NA	TRBV7-9	TRBJ2-1	TRBD2	CASSSEPGLGVDEQFF	TGTGCCAGCAGCTCCGAACCGGGACTAGGCGTCGATGAGCAGTTCTTC
NA	TRBV5-4	TRBJ2-7	TRBD1	CASSRASTGGFYEQYF	TGTGCCAGCAGCCGGGCCTCTACAGGGGGGTTTTACGAGCAGTACTTC
NA	TRBV24-1	TRBJ1-4	NA	CATSDSGARQEKLFF	TGTGCCACCAGTGATTCCGGGGCTCGACAAGAAAAACTGTTTTTT
NA	TRBV16	TRBJ2-1	NA	CASSQSWGNEQFF	TGTGCCAGCAGCCAATCCTGGGGTAATGAGCAGTTCTTC
NA	TRBV11-2	TRBJ1-1	TRBD1	CASSLSGTVPLWGTEAFF	TGTGCCAGCAGCTTATCTGGGACAGTCCCTTTATGGGGCACTGAAGCTTTCTTT
NA	TRBV7-6	TRBJ1-6	TRBD1	CASSLRDRGAYNSPLHF	TGTGCCAGCAGCCTCCGGGACAGGGGTGCGTATAATTCACCCCTCCACTTT
NA	TRBV11-3	TRBJ1-1	NA	CASSLGAGRKAEAFF	TGTGCCAGCAGCTTAGGCGCGGGGAGGAAGGCTGAAGCTTTCTTT
once	TRBV6-6	TRBJ2-7	NA	CASSYRGDEQYF	TGTGCCAGCAGTTACAGAGGGGACGAGCAGTACTTC
NA	TRBV3-1/TRBV3-2	TRBJ1-6	TRBD1	CASSQTPGGGSPLHF	TGTGCCAGCAGCCAGACTCCAGGGGGAGGGTCACCCCTCCACTTT
NA	TRBV19	TRBJ1-1	NA	CASSIWENTEAFF	TGTGCCAGTAGTATTTGGGAAAACACTGAAGCTTTCTTT
once	TRBV13	TRBJ1-4	NA	CASSLQGREKLFF	TGTGCCAGCAGCTTACAGGGACGAGAAAAACTGTTTTTT
once	TRBV10-1	TRBJ2-7	TRBD2	CASGSGGPSVEQYF	TGCGCCAGCGGTAGCGGGGGCCCCTCGGTTGAGCAGTACTTC
NA	TRBV4-2	TRBJ2-1	TRBD2	CASSQRTSGDYNEQFF	TGTGCCAGCAGCCAACGGACTAGCGGGGACTACAATGAGCAGTTCTTC
NA	TRBV11-3	TRBJ2-1	NA	CASSAVIGNEQFF	TGTGCCAGCAGCGCCGTTATAGGGAATGAGCAGTTCTTC
NA	TRBV28	TRBJ2-7	NA	CASYDSGYEQYF	TGTGCCAGCTATGATAGCGGCTACGAGCAGTACTTC
NA	TRBV28	TRBJ2-3	NA	CASKKGGSTDTQYF	TGTGCCAGCAAGAAGGGGGGAAGCACAGATACGCAGTATTTT
NA	TRBV5-4	TRBJ1-2	NA	CASSLASGNGYTF	TGTGCCAGCAGCTTGGCCTCAGGGAATGGCTACACCTTC
NA	TRBV6-5	TRBJ2-7	TRBD1	CASSSGQNYEQYF	TGTGCCAGCAGCTCGGGACAGAACTACGAGCAGTACTTC
NA	TRBV7-9	TRBJ2-1	NA	CASSLDTAYNEQFF	TGTGCCAGCAGCTTAGACACCGCTTACAATGAGCAGTTCTTC
NA	TRBV24-1	TRBJ2-5	NA	CATSDRLSGTQYF	TGTGCCACCAGTGACCGACTATCTGGGACCCAGTACTTC
NA	TRBV19	TRBJ2-3	TRBD2	CASSINPLAGFTDTQYF	TGTGCCAGTAGTATAAATCCACTAGCGGGATTCACAGATACGCAGTATTTT
NA	TRBV5-1	TRBJ1-5	NA	CASSLESGGNQPQHF	TGCGCCAGCAGCTTGGAATCGGGGGGCAATCAGCCCCAGCATTTT
NA	TRBV19	TRBJ1-1	NA	CASRPGTANTEAFF	TGTGCCAGTAGGCCAGGGACGGCGAACACTGAAGCTTTCTTT
NA	TRBV7-9	TRBJ1-6	NA	CASSPPGGSLRNSPLHF	TGTGCCAGCAGCCCCCCCGGGGGCAGCCTCCGAAATTCACCCCTCCACTTT
NA	TRBV5-6	TRBJ2-4	TRBD1	CASSHENRGRYF	TGTGCCAGCAGCCATGAGAACAGGGGTCGGTACTTC
NA	TRBV6-2/TRBV6-3	TRBJ2-7	TRBD2	CASSSYPGTSGYEQYF	TGTGCCAGCAGTTCCTACCCCGGGACTAGCGGTTACGAGCAGTACTTC
once	TRBV25-1	TRBJ2-1	TRBD2	CASRGLVRYNEQFF	TGTGCCAGCAGAGGACTAGTAAGGTACAATGAGCAGTTCTTC
NA	TRBV9	TRBJ1-5	NA	CASSGGADSNQPQHF	TGTGCCAGCAGCGGGGGGGCGGATAGCAATCAGCCCCAGCATTTT
once	TRBV7-9	TRBJ2-3	NA	CASSLDGPDTQYF	TGTGCCAGCAGCTTAGATGGGCCAGATACGCAGTATTTT
NA	TRBV7-3	TRBJ1-6	NA	CASSPLNGSPLHF	TGTGCCAGCAGCCCCCTTAACGGCTCACCCCTCCACTTT
NA	TRBV6-4	TRBJ2-2	NA	CASSDRGRTGELFF	TGTGCCAGCAGTGACCGGGGGCGCACCGGGGAGCTGTTTTTT
NA	TRBV5-1	TRBJ1-2	NA	CASSFGLGTTGIDSTF	NA
NA	TRBV18	TRBJ1-3	NA	CASSPTGARDTIYF	TGTGCCAGCTCACCAACAGGCGCGCGGGACACCATATATTTT
NA	TRBV6-5	TRBJ1-1	NA	CASTQGTVEAFF	TGTGCCAGCACCCAAGGGACGGTTGAAGCTTTCTTT
NA	TRBV6-5	TRBJ1-2	NA	CASSYSEGSFYGYTF	TGTGCCAGCAGTTACTCGGAGGGGTCCTTCTATGGCTACACCTTC
few	TRBV28	TRBJ2-2	NA	CASSPGWGNTGELFF	TGTGCCAGCAGCCCCGGGTGGGGGAACACCGGGGAGCTGTTTTTT
NA	TRBV4-3	TRBJ1-2	TRBD1	CASSLRGQVKYGYTF	TGCGCCAGCAGCCTAAGGGGGCAGGTGAAATATGGCTACACCTTC
NA	TRBV6-2/TRBV6-3	TRBJ1-2	NA	CASSPFKNKVYTF	TGTGCCAGCAGCCCTTTCAAAAATAAAGTCTACACCTTC
NA	TRBV3-1/TRBV3-2	TRBJ1-2	TRBD1	CASSQSWDRTNYGYTF	TGTGCCAGCAGCCAATCCTGGGACAGGACTAACTATGGCTACACCTTC
NA	TRBV14	TRBJ2-1	NA	CASSQEERTGYNEQFF	TGTGCCAGCAGCCAAGAAGAACGGACCGGCTACAATGAGCAGTTCTTC
NA	TRBV5-4	TRBJ1-1	NA	CASSLSILNTEAFF	TGTGCCAGCAGCTTGAGCATACTGAACACTGAAGCTTTCTTT
NA	TRBV12-1	TRBJ2-7	NA	CASSFKLCPQAGLAEFSYEQYF	TGTGCCAGCAGCTTTAAACTTTGCCCCCAAGCGGGACTAGCGGAATTCTCCTACGAGCAGTACTTC
NA	TRBV13	TRBJ1-1	NA	CASSLGQRNTEAFF	TGTGCCAGCAGCTTAGGACAGAGGAACACTGAAGCTTTCTTT
NA	TRBV7-9	TRBJ1-5	TRBD1	CASSPQGKDQPQHF	TGTGCCAGCAGCCCACAGGGGAAAGATCAGCCCCAGCATTTT
NA	TRBV27	TRBJ1-5	NA	CASSQGLSNQPQHF	TGTGCCAGTTCACAGGGTCTTAGCAATCAGCCCCAGCATTTT
NA	TRBV5-1	TRBJ1-6	NA	CASREGSSSYNSPLHF	TGCGCCAGCCGAGAGGGTTCAAGCTCCTATAATTCACCCCTCCACTTT
NA	TRBV18	TRBJ1-4	TRBD1	CASSPQRQGGTNEKLFF	TGTGCCAGCTCACCACAGAGACAGGGAGGAACTAATGAAAAACTGTTTTTT
NA	TRBV4-1	TRBJ1-2	TRBD1	CASSQDSQGDYYGYTF	TGCGCCAGCAGCCAAGATTCTCAGGGGGACTACTATGGCTACACCTTC
NA	TRBV7-6	TRBJ1-6	NA	CASSAGTSYNSPLHF	TGTGCCAGCAGCGCTGGGACCTCTTATAATTCACCCCTCCACTTT
once	TRBV6-5	TRBJ2-7	TRBD1	CASSPGGYEQYF	TGTGCCAGCAGCCCAGGGGGTTACGAGCAGTACTTC
NA	TRBV29-1	TRBJ1-1	NA	CSVVSLRTNTEAFF	TGCAGCGTTGTTTCTCTCAGGACGAACACTGAAGCTTTCTTT
once	TRBV5-1	TRBJ1-3	TRBD1	CASSLAGTVRGNTIYF	TGCGCCAGCAGCTTGGCCGGGACAGTCAGGGGAAACACCATATATTTT
once	TRBV27	TRBJ2-6	NA	CASREGRHLLSGANVLTF	TGTGCCAGCAGGGAGGGACGGCACCTTCTCTCTGGGGCCAACGTCCTGACTTTC
NA	TRBV11-2	TRBJ1-2	NA	CASSPNDQGYTF	TGTGCCAGCAGCCCAAACGACCAGGGCTACACCTTC
NA	TRBV19	TRBJ2-3	TRBD1	CASSIRQGTYTDTQYF	TGTGCCAGTAGTATCAGACAGGGGACATACACAGATACGCAGTATTTT